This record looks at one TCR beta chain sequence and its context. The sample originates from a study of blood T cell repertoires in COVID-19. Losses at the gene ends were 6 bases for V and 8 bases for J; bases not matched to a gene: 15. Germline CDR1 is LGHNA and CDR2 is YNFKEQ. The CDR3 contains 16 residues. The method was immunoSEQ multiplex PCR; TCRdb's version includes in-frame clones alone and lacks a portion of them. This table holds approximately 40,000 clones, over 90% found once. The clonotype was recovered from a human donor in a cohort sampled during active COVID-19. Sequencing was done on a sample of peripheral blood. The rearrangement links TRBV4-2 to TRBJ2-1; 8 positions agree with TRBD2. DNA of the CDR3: TGTGCCAGCAGGCTCGAGCCCAGCGGGAGAGTCCATGAGCAGTTCTTC. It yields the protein CASRLEPSGRVHEQFF.